Listed below are T cell receptor beta chains from one sample, sequenced in a study of OX40 agonist ivuxolimab in advanced cancers. Sequencing was performed with immunoSEQ multiplex PCR; in TCRdb, only in-frame clones are kept and a portion is missing. The repertoire holds 55,000 to 65,000 clones, with around 84% as singletons. The sequenced sample was CD4+ or CD8+ T cells sorted from blood, obtained in a trial of the OX40 agonist ivuxolimab. These receptors were collected from an adult with an advanced solid tumor such as melanoma, head and neck, liver or kidney cancer. CDR3s include the opening cysteine and the closing phenylalanine or tryptophan. A D gene is named only where the DNA matches it firmly. Expanded clones are given a class, and other clones once, few, many or no size at all.

>TRBJ1-1|TRBV6-6|-|-
TGTGCCAGCAGTTACAGGTCCGAAGCTTTCTTT
CASSYRSEAFF
>TRBJ2-2|TRBV5-1|-|-
TGCGCCAGCAGCCTAGCCCTCACCGGGGAGCTGTTTTTT
CASSLALTGELFF
>TRBJ1-2|TRBV6-1|-|-
TGTGCCAGCAGTGAAGCCAAGGGTCATGGCTACACCTTC
CASSEAKGHGYTF
>TRBJ1-2|TRBV5-1|TRBD1|few
TGCGCCAGCAGCGATACAACAGGGGGAAGTGGCTACACCTTC
CASSDTTGGSGYTF
>TRBJ2-7|TRBV6-5|-|-
TGTGCCAGCAGTTACTCCAGAGGATACGAGCAGTACTTC
CASSYSRGYEQYF
>TRBJ2-7|TRBV6-1|TRBD1|few
TGTGCCAGCAGTGAAGTAGTCTCTTCCGGGACAGGGGGCGAGCAGTACTTC
CASSEVVSSGTGGEQYF
>TRBJ2-7|TRBV18|-|-
TGTGCCAGCTCAGAGGGGCTCTACGAGCAGTACTTC
CASSEGLYEQYF
>TRBJ1-2|TRBV5-5|-|-
TGTGCCAGCAGCTTGCGTACAGCGTATGGCTACACCTTC
CASSLRTAYGYTF
>TRBJ1-4|TRBV2|-|-
TGTGCCAGCAGGGTAGGCCGATACACTCCGGGGGAAAAACTGTTTTTT
CASRVGRYTPGEKLFF
>TRBJ2-2|TRBV29-1|-|once
TGCAGCGTTGGAGGAGGGGAGCTGTTTTTT
CSVGGGELFF
>TRBJ1-1|TRBV10-3|-|-
TGTGCCATCAGTGGCTCGGGACGGCTGAACACTGAAGCTTTCTTT
CAISGSGRLNTEAFF
>TRBJ1-5|TRBV4-1|-|few
TGCGCCAGCAGCCAAGATATCTCTGTAGGGGGGCAGCCCCAGCATTTT
CASSQDISVGGQPQHF
>TRBJ2-7|TRBV29-1|TRBD1|-
TGCAGCGGATATTCAGGGGGCGAGCAGTACTTC
CSGYSGGEQYF
>TRBJ1-1|TRBV6-1|-|-
TGTGCCAGCAGTGAAGGGACTGCAAACACTGAAGCTTTCTTT
CASSEGTANTEAFF
>TRBJ2-3|TRBV4-1|TRBD1|-
TGCGCCAGCAGCCTAAGGACAGGCCGGGATACGCAGTATTTT
CASSLRTGRDTQYF
>TRBJ1-5|TRBV6-5|TRBD1|-
TGTGCCAGCAGACCGGACAGGGCTCAGCCCCAGCATTTT
CASRPDRAQPQHF
>TRBJ1-5|TRBV5-1|-|-
TGCGCCAGCAGCTTAGGCCGGGGCAATCAGCCCCAGCATTTT
CASSLGRGNQPQHF
>TRBJ2-2|TRBV18|TRBD2|-
TGTGCCAGCTCACCGGCGGGACTAGCGACGAACACCGGGGAGCTGTTTTTT
CASSPAGLATNTGELFF
>TRBJ1-1|TRBV27|TRBD1|-
TGTGCCAGCAGTTTCGCGGACAGGGTAGGTGAAGCTTTCTTT
CASSFADRVGEAFF
>TRBJ1-1|TRBV7-3|-|once
TGTGCCAGCAGCCCGACGGGCGGAATGAACACTGAAGCTTTCTTT
CASSPTGGMNTEAFF
>TRBJ1-3|TRBV18|-|-
TGTGCCAGCTCACCCTTGGATCGTGGAAACACCATATATTTT
CASSPLDRGNTIYF
>TRBJ2-7|TRBV18|-|-
TGTGCCAGCTCATACGGACCTACCTACGAGCAGTACTTC
CASSYGPTYEQYF
>TRBJ1-2|TRBV28|-|-
TGTGCCAGCATGGGAGGCAACTATGGCTACACCTTC
CASMGGNYGYTF
>TRBJ1-2|TRBV5-1|TRBD1|-
TGCGCCAGCAGCCTACCCGGGACAGGGACTGCTGGCTACACCTTC
CASSLPGTGTAGYTF
>TRBJ2-3|TRBV18|TRBD2|-
TGTGCCAGCTCACCCACCGGGACTAGCGGAAGCACAGATACGCAGTATTTT
CASSPTGTSGSTDTQYF
>TRBJ2-1|TRBV21-1|-|few
TGTGCCAGCAGCCCCTGGACAGGCTTGCGCAATGAGCAGTTCTTC
CASSPWTGLRNEQFF
>TRBJ2-1|TRBV7-9|-|-
TGTGCCAGCAGCTTCAGGGCAAAAAAACACTACAATGAGCAGTTCTTC
CASSFRAKKHYNEQFF
>TRBJ1-6|TRBV6-6|-|-
TGTGCCAGCAGTCCTAGGAGTCGGGATTCACCCCTCCACTTT
CASSPRSRDSPLHF
>TRBJ2-3|TRBV4-2|TRBD2|-
TGTGCCAGCAGCCAAGGGAGCGGGGGGCTCCGGAGCACAGATACGCAGTATTTT
CASSQGSGGLRSTDTQYF
>TRBJ1-6|TRBV2|-|-
TGTGCCAGCAGGGTAGGCGGCCAGAGGAGCTCCTATAATTCACCCCTCCACTTT
CASRVGGQRSSYNSPLHF